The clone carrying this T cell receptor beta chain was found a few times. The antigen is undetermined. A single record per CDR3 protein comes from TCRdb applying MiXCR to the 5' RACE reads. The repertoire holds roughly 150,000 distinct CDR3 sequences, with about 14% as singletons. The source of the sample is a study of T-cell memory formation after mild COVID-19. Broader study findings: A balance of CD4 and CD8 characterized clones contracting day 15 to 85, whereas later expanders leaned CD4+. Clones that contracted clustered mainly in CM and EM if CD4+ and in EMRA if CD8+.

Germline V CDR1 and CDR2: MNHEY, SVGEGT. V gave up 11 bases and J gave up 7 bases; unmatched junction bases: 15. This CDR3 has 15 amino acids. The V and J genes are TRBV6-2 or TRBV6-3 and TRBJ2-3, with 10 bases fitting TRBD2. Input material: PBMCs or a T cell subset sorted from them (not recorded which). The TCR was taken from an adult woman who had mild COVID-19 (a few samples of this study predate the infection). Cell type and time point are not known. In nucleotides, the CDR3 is TGTGCCTGCACCGCGACTAGCGGGTTTTCGAATACGCAGTATTTT. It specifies CACTATSGFSNTQYF.